The 23 T cell receptor beta chains given below trace back to one sample, sequenced in a study of early T cells in non-severe SARS-CoV-2 infection. TCRdb reprocessed the 5' RACE reads via MiXCR and lists one record per CDR3 protein. Among about 80,000 distinct CDR3 sequences listed, roughly 12% were seen once. The sample comprised whole blood. These receptors were collected from an adult who was a healthcare worker with PCR-confirmed SARS-CoV-2 infection or an uninfected control (not recorded which).

This clonotype was seen more than once but under ten times. V and J are TRBV7-2 and TRBJ2-3; the match to TRBD1 covers 11 bases. The germline V gene has CDR1 SGHTA and CDR2 FQGNSA. CDR3 size: 14 residues. J lost 5 bases, V lost 6 bases, and 4 bases had no gene match. As DNA, the CDR3 is TGTGCCAGCAGATCCGGGACAGGGGGAGATACGCAGTATTTT. It encodes CASRSGTGGDTQYF.

The V call is TRBV20-1, the J call TRBJ2-7; the match to TRBD2 covers 8 bases. Germline V gene lookup returns CDR1 DFQATT and CDR2 SNEGSKA (reference sequence). With V trimmed by 6 bases and J by 5 bases, 9 bases remained unmatched. CDR3 length: 13 residues. The CDR3 nucleotides are TGCAGTGCGCGGGAGCGGGAGTTTAACGAGCAGTACTTC. It translates to CSAREREFNEQYF.

The chain combines TRBV20-1 with TRBJ1-2, with no clear D. The CDR3 is made up of 11 amino acids. Germline CDR1 is DFQATT and CDR2 is SNEGSKA (reference sequence). Trimming stripped 1 base from V and 8 bases from J, with 8 bases between. CDR3 bases: TGCAGTGCTAGAGGTTGGGGAGGCTACACCTTC. As protein: CSARGWGGYTF.

This clonotype was seen at least ten times. The chain has TRBV10-3 and TRBJ2-3; perhaps TRBD2 as D (5 bases). Between the trimmed V and J ends, which lost 3 bases and 4 bases, there was a span of 11 bases. Per germline, CDR1 ENHRY and CDR2 SYGVKD. The CDR3 consists of 14 residues. CDR3 region: CAISEPRGPDTQYF. As DNA, the CDR3 is TGTGCCATCAGTGAACCGAGAGGGCCAGATACGCAGTATTTT.

This clonotype was counted many times. J is TRBJ2-1 and V is TRBV29-1; possible D gene TRBD1, 6 bases. CDR3 length: 13 amino acids. Trimming took 4 bases from V and 4 from J, leaving 11 bases between them. Germline loops: CDR1 SQVTM, CDR2 ANQGSEA. CDR3 in DNA: TGCAGCGTTGGCGACAGGATATACAATGAGCAGTTCTTC. Amino acids: CSVGDRIYNEQFF.

This clonotype was picked up many times. The genes are TRBV27 and TRBJ2-7; maybe TRBD2 (6 bases). Germline V CDR1 and CDR2: MNHEY, SMNVEV (reference sequence). Trimming took 6 bases from V and 7 from J, leaving 19 bases between them. The CDR3 has 14 amino acids. In nucleotides, the CDR3 is TGTGCCAGCAGCCGGCGGGGCGGCCTCGAGGAGCAGTACTTC. Residues: CASSRRGGLEEQYF.

The chain links TRBV29-1 to TRBJ2-5; 12 nucleotides line up with TRBD2. Germline lookup yields CDR1 SQVTM and CDR2 ANQGSEA. V shed 7 bases and J 4 bases; nucleotides not matched to a gene: 7. The CDR3 spans 14 residues. In nucleotides, the CDR3 is TGCAGCGCCGCTAGCGGGAGGGGCGGAGAGACCCAGTACTTC. This encodes CSAASGRGGETQYF. Drawing the rest from reference TRBV29-1 and TRBJ2-5, the complete variable domain is SAVISQKPSRDICQRGTSLTIQCQVDSQVTMMFWYRQQPGQSLTLIATANQGSEATYESGFVIDKFPISRPNLTFSTLTVSNMSPEDSSIYLCSAASGRGGETQYFGPGTRLLVL.

This clonotype appeared many times. The V call is TRBV7-3, the J call TRBJ2-6; 9 bases are shared with TRBD1. The CDR3 totals 16 residues. Per the germline V gene, CDR1 is SGHTA and CDR2 is FQGTGA. Trimming removed 4 bases from V and 0 bases from J; junction bases left unmatched: 1. CDR3: CASSSTGGSGANVLTF. The CDR3 DNA follows: TGTGCCAGCAGCTCGACAGGGGGCTCTGGGGCCAACGTCCTGACTTTC.

This clonotype was seen repeatedly, ten times or more. The chain is built from TRBV7-7 and TRBJ2-3, with 7 bases identical to TRBD2. V gave up 0 bases and J gave up 2 bases; unmatched junction bases: 2. The V gene's germline CDR1 is SSHAT and CDR2 FNYEAQ (reference sequence). This CDR3 has 15 amino acids. The DNA of the CDR3 is TGTGCCAGCAGCTTAGCGGGAGGGGACACAGATACGCAGTATTTT. Its protein product is CASSLAGGDTDTQYF.

The sample holds many counts of this clonotype. The genes are TRBV28 and TRBJ1-6; 9 bases fit TRBD1. Germline loops: CDR1 MDHEN, CDR2 SYDVKM. The CDR3 runs to 15 residues. The V segment lost 4 bases and the J segment 8 bases; nucleotides outside the gene matches: 6. The CDR3 region is CASSSSGTGYSPLHF. The CDR3 DNA is TGTGCCAGCAGTTCCTCCGGGACAGGGTATTCACCCCTCCACTTT.

This clonotype was recorded at least ten times. This chain uses TRBV20-1 with TRBJ1-4; perhaps TRBD1 as D (5 bases). V was clipped by 7 bases and J by 4 bases, with 16 bases between them. Germline CDR1 and CDR2: DFQATT and SNEGSKA (reference sequence). The CDR3 covers 14 residues. The CDR3 sequence is CSVRSGAGNEKLFF. DNA of the CDR3: TGCAGTGTCCGTTCCGGGGCCGGTAATGAAAAACTGTTTTTT.

A few counts support this clonotype. The gene calls are TRBV9 and TRBJ1-1; D gene ambiguous. This CDR3 contains 14 residues. Germline V gene lookup returns CDR1 SGDLS and CDR2 YYNGEE. The ends were cut back, 0 bases at V and 4 bases at J, with 10 bases in the middle. The CDR3 loop reads CASSVVSGVTEAFF. For the CDR3, the DNA is TGTGCCAGCAGCGTAGTATCCGGGGTCACTGAAGCTTTCTTT.

This clonotype was counted between two and nine times. The chain uses TRBV30 and TRBJ2-2; TRBD1 matches 7 bases. The CDR3 sequence is 11 residues long. Germline CDR1 is GTSNPN and CDR2 is SVGIG (reference sequence). J gave up 8 bases and V 8 bases, and 5 bases lay outside the gene matches. The CDR3 is CATDRAGELFF. The CDR3 bases are TGTGCCACCGACAGGGCAGGGGAGCTGTTTTTT.

The table lists this clonotype with many counts. The gene calls are TRBV10-3 and TRBJ2-5, with a weak D call TRBD2 (5 bases). V was trimmed by 6 bases and J by 1 base, leaving 9 bases between them. This CDR3 has 13 amino acids. Germline V lookup: CDR1 ENHRY, CDR2 SYGVKD. The CDR3 sequence is CAIRGSVQETQYF. DNA of the CDR3: TGTGCCATCAGGGGTAGCGTCCAAGAGACCCAGTACTTC.

V is TRBV23-1 and J is TRBJ2-1, with a weak D call TRBD2 (6 bases). TRBV23-1 is an ORF; its function is uncertain. The CDR3 is 16 amino acids. With 2 bases removed from V and 3 bases from J, the gap between germline ends came to 14 bases. The CDR3 DNA sequence: TGCGCCAGCAGTCAAGTGGAGGGGAGAAGCTACAATGAGCAGTTCTTC. This codes for CASSQVEGRSYNEQFF.

In this sample, this clonotype turned up many times. The chain joins TRBV29-1 to TRBJ2-1; D might be TRBD2 (6 bases). With 2 bases removed from V and 8 bases from J, the gap between germline ends came to 13 bases. This CDR3 spans 13 amino acids. Germline lookup yields CDR1 SQVTM and CDR2 ANQGSEA. The CDR3 spells CSVERRGNDEQFF. CDR3 nucleotide sequence: TGCAGCGTTGAAAGGCGGGGTAATGATGAGCAGTTCTTC.

The chain employs TRBV24-1 and TRBJ2-1; possible D gene TRBD1, 6 bases. The CDR3 runs 16 residues. The germline gives CDR1 KGHDR, CDR2 SFDVKD. The ends were cut back, 3 bases at V and 2 bases at J, with 13 bases in the middle. In DNA form, the CDR3 reads TGTGCCACCAGTGATGTCGGGGACAAACCCTACAATGAGCAGTTCTTC. Encoded protein: CATSDVGDKPYNEQFF.

This clonotype has at least ten counts. The chain is built from TRBV29-1 and TRBJ2-7, with 7 bases lining up with TRBD1. Germline loops: CDR1 SQVTM, CDR2 ANQGSEA. V lost 7 bases, J lost 4 bases, and 4 bases stayed unmatched. The CDR3 extends over 11 amino acids. CDR3 residues: CSGGQTYEQYF. The CDR3 nucleotides read TGCAGCGGGGGACAGACATACGAGCAGTACTTC.

The rearrangement uses TRBV28 and TRBJ2-7; 8 positions agree with TRBD2. Germline V CDR1 and CDR2: MDHEN, SYDVKM. The V segment lost 10 bases and the J segment 3 bases; nucleotides outside the gene matches: 5. This CDR3 has 12 residues. In nucleotides, the CDR3 is TGTGCCACCCGGACTAGCCGCTACGAGCAGTACTTC. Its protein product is CATRTSRYEQYF.

This clonotype was seen at least ten times. The V and J genes are TRBV7-2 and TRBJ1-4; no firm D call. The CDR3 runs 11 residues. Germline CDR1 reads SGHTA; CDR2 reads FQGNSA. Trimming cost V 5 bases and J 8 bases, with 6 bases left between them. CDR3: CASSKTEKLFF. The CDR3 DNA is TGTGCCAGCAGCAAGACAGAAAAACTGTTTTTT.

The table lists this clonotype with many counts. V is TRBV24-1 and J is TRBJ2-3; 13 nucleotides agree with TRBD2. This CDR3 is 15 amino acids long. V lost 9 bases and J lost 2; bases outside the gene matches: 4. Germline CDR1 KGHDR, CDR2 SFDVKD. CDR3 in DNA: TGTGCCACCTCCGGGACTAGCGGGAACACAGATACGCAGTATTTT. Translating gives CATSGTSGNTDTQYF.

This clonotype was observed a handful of times. The chain recombines TRBV28 with TRBJ1-2; TRBD1 is a possible D gene (6 bases). The germline gives CDR1 MDHEN, CDR2 SYDVKM. The CDR3 loop spans 12 amino acids. Deletions cut 6 bases from V and 8 bases from J, with 13 bases between. The CDR3: CASREGGRGYTF. DNA for the CDR3: TGTGCCAGCAGGGAGGGGGGAAGAGGCTACACCTTC.

This clonotype was observed a handful of times. The chain is built from TRBV7-9 and TRBJ2-5; D perhaps matches TRBD2 (6 bases). V gave up 2 bases and J gave up 4 bases, with 11 bases separating them. The CDR3 runs 14 residues. Per the germline V gene, CDR1 is SEHNR and CDR2 is FQNEAQ (reference sequence). CDR3 sequence: CASSLLPGVETQYF. CDR3 bases: TGTGCCAGCAGCTTACTCCCGGGGGTAGAGACCCAGTACTTC. Together with reference TRBV7-9 and TRBJ2-5, the CDR3 gives the full variable domain: DTGVSQNPRHKITKRGQNVTFRCDPISEHNRLYWYRQTLGQGPEFLTYFQNEAQLEKSRLLSDRFSAERPKGSFSTLEIQRTEQGDSAMYLCASSLLPGVETQYFGPGTRLLVL.